This TCR beta chain was sequenced for a study of monozygotic twins with inflammatory bowel disease. Germline CDR1 is SQVTM and CDR2 is ANQGSEA. This CDR3 is 15 amino acids long. TCRdb re-analyzed the 5' RACE reads; it lists each CDR3 protein once, without DNA. This sample carries roughly 300,000 distinct CDR3 sequences, with more than 4.5% going to the ten biggest clones. Regarding the study as a whole: Evidence failed to back one strong IBD-linked signal or clonotype. Twins with IBD were found to have lower TCRbeta diversity (inverse Simpson) than healthy co-twins. Among the T cells, different subtypes could not be distinguished.

Every single donor had a roughly 2.5 ml blood sample drawn. Regarding this clonotype: What it binds is unknown.

The sequence came from a human donor with ulcerative colitis or Crohn's disease, or a healthy co-twin of an affected twin (not recorded which). What was sequenced was blood. The chain employs TRBV29-1 and TRBJ1-5; TCRdb lists TRBD1, though no DNA is available to test this call. This CDR3 is CSVGTAPNSNQPQHF.